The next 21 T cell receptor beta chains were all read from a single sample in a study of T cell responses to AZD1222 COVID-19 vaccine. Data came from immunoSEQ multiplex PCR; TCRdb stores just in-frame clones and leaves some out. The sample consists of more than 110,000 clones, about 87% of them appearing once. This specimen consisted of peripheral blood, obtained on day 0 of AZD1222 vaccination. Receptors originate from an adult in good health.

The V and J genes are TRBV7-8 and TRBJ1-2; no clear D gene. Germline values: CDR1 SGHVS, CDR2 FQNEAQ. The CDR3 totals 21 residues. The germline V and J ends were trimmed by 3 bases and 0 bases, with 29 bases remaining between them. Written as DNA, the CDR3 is TGTGCCAGCAGCTTTATTGTAACAGATTTCATGTTGTCTTCCGCTAACTATGGCTACACCTTC. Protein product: CASSFIVTDFMLSSANYGYTF. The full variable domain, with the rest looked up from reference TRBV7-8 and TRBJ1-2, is GAGVSQSPRYKVAKRGQDVALRCDPISGHVSLFWYQQALGQGPEFLTYFQNEAQLDKSGLPSDRFFAERPEGSVSTLKIQRTQQEDSAVYLCASSFIVTDFMLSSANYGYTFGSGTRLTVV.

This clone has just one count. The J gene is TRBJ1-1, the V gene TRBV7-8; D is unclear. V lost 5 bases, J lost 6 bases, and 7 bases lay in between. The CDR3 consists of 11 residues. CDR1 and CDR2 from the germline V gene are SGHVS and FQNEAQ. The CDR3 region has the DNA TGTGCCAGCAGCCCAGGAGCTGAAGCTTTCTTT. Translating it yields CASSPGAEAFF.

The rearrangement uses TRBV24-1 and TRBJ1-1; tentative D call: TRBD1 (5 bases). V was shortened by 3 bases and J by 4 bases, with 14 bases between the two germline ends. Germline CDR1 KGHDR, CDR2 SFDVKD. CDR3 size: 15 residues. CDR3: CATSDGTVGSTEAFF. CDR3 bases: TGTGCCACCAGTGATGGGACCGTTGGGTCCACTGAAGCTTTCTTT.

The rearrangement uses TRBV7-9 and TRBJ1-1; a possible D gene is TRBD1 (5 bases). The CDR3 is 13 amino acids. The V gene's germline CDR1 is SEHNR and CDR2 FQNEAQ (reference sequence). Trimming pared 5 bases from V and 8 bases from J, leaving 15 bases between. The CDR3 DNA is TGTGCCAGCAGCGAGGGACGGATAACCGAAGCTTTCTTT. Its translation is CASSEGRITEAFF.

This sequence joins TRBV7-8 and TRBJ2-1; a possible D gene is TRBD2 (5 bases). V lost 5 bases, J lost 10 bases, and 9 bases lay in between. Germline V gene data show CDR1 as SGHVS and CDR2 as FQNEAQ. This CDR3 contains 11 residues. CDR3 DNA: TGTGCCAGCAGCATGACTAACGAGCAGTTCTTC. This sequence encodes CASSMTNEQFF.

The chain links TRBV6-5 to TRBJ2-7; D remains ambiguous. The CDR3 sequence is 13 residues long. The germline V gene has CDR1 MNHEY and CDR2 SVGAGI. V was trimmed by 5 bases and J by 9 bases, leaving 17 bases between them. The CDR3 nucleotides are TGTGCCAGCAGTCCCCCCCCATTTAATAGGCAGTACTTC. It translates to CASSPPPFNRQYF.

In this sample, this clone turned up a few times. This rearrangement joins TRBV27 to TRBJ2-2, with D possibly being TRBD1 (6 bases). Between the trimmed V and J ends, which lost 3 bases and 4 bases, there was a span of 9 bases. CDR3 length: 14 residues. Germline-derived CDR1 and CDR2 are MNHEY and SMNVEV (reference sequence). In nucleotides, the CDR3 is TGTGCCAGCAGTTTGTCCAGGGGCACCGGGGAGCTGTTTTTT. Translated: CASSLSRGTGELFF.

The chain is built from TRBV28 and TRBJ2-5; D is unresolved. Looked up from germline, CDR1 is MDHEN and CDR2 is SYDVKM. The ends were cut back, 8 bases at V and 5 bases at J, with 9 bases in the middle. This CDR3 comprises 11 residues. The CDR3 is CASRVEETQYF. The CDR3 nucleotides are TGTGCCAGCCGGGTGGAGGAGACCCAGTACTTC.

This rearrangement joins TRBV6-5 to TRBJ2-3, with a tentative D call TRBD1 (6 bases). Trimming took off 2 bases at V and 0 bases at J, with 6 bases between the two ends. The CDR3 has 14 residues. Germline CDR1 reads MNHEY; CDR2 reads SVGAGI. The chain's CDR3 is CASSYGQSTDTQYF. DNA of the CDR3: TGTGCCAGCAGTTACGGACAGAGCACAGATACGCAGTATTTT.

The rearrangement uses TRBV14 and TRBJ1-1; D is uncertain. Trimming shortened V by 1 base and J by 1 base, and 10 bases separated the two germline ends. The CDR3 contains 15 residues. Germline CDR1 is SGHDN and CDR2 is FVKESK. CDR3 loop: CASSQASGANTEAFF. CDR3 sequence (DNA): TGTGCCAGCAGCCAAGCCTCGGGTGCGAACACTGAAGCTTTCTTT.

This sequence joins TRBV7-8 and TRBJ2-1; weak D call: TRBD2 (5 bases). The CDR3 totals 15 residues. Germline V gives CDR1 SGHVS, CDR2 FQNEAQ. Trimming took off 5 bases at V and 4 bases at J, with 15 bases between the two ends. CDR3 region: CASSPKNSVYNEQFF. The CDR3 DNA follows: TGTGCCAGCAGCCCAAAGAATAGCGTATACAATGAGCAGTTCTTC.

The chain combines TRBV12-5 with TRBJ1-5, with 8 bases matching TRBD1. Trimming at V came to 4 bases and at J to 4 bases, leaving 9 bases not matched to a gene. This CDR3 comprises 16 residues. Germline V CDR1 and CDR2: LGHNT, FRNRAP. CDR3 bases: TGTGCTAGTGGTTCATACGGGACAGGAGAGAATCAGCCCCAGCATTTT. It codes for CASGSYGTGENQPQHF.

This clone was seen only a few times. CDR3 DNA sequence: TGTGCCAGCAGTGAAAACTATGGCTACACCTTC. This gives the protein CASSENYGYTF. This rearrangement joins TRBV25-1 to TRBJ1-2, with unresolved D. The ends were cut back, 2 bases at V and 2 bases at J, with 0 bases in the middle. CDR1 and CDR2 (germline): MGHDK, SYGVNS. This CDR3 has 11 residues.

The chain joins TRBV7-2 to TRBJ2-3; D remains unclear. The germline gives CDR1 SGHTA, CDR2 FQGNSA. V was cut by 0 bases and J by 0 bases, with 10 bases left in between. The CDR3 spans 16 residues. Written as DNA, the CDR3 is TGTGCCAGCAGCTTAGCCCCAGTCCCTAGCACAGATACGCAGTATTTT. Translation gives CASSLAPVPSTDTQYF.

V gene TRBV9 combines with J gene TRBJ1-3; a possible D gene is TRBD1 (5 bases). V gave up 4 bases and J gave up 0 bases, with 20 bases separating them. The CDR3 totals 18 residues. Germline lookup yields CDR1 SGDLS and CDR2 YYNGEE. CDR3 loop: CASSPRGPTQSSGNTIYF. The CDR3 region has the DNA TGTGCCAGCAGCCCAAGGGGTCCGACCCAAAGCTCTGGAAACACCATATATTTT.

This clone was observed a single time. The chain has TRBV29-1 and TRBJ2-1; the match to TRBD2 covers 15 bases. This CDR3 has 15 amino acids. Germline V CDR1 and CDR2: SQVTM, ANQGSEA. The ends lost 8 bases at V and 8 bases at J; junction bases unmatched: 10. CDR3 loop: CSYTPGLAGGDEQFF. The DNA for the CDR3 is TGCAGCTACACGCCGGGACTAGCGGGAGGCGATGAGCAGTTCTTC.

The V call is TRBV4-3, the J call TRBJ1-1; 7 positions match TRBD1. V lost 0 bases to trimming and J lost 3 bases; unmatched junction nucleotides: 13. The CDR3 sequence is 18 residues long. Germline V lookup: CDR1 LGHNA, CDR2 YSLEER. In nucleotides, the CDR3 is TGCGCCAGCAGCCAAGATACTAGGGGGCCGGGTATGGACACTGAAGCTTTCTTT. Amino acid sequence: CASSQDTRGPGMDTEAFF.

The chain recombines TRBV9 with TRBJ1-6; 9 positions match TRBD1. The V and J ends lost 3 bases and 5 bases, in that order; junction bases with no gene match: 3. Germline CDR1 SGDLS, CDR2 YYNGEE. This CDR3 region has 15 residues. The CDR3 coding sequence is TGTGCCAGCAGCGGGCGGGACAGGGATAATTCACCCCTCCACTTT. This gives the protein CASSGRDRDNSPLHF.

In nucleotides, the CDR3 is TGTGCCAGCAGTCCATCCCCTATGGTCAGCATGAACACTGAAGCTTTCTTT. Its translation is CASSPSPMVSMNTEAFF. The chain uses TRBV27 and TRBJ1-1; D not resolved. This CDR3 has 17 amino acids. Germline V CDR1 and CDR2: MNHEY, SMNVEV (reference sequence). Trimming shortened V by 5 bases and J by 0 bases, and 19 bases separated the two germline ends.

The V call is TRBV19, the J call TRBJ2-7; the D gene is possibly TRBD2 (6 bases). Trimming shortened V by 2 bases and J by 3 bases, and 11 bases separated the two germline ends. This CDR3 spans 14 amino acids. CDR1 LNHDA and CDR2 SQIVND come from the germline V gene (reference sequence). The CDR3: CASSIRRGLYEQYF. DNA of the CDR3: TGTGCCAGTAGTATAAGGAGGGGACTCTACGAGCAGTACTTC. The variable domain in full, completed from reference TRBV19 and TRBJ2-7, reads DGGITQSPKYLFRKEGQNVTLSCEQNLNHDAMYWYRQDPGQGLRLIYYSQIVNDFQKGDIAEGYSVSREKKESFPLTVTSAQKNPTAFYLCASSIRRGLYEQYFGPGTRLTVT.

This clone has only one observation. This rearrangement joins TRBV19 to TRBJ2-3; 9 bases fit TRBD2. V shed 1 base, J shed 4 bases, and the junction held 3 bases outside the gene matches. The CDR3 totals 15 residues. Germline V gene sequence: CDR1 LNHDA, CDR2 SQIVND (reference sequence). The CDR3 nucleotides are TGTGCCAGTAGTATAGCGGCGGGAGGGGCAGATACGCAGTATTTT. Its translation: CASSIAAGGADTQYF. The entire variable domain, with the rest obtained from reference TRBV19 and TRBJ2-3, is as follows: DGGITQSPKYLFRKEGQNVTLSCEQNLNHDAMYWYRQDPGQGLRLIYYSQIVNDFQKGDIAEGYSVSREKKESFPLTVTSAQKNPTAFYLCASSIAAGGADTQYFGPGTRLTVL.